Listed below are T cell receptor beta chains from one sample, sequenced in a study of human T cells and chemical hapten exposure. One entry per CDR3 protein, called by TCRdb with MiXCR from the RACE reads. The sample lists about 120,000 distinct CDR3 sequences, around 11% occurring once. The sample was whole blood, taken in connection with sensitization to the hapten diphenylcyclopropenone (DPC). These receptors all stem from a woman aged 45 to 65 with alopecia areata. Some clones in this sample may be carry-over from other donors' samples. The CDR3 runs from the conserved cysteine through the conserved F or W. D genes are given only for firm matches. The size entry is marked missing in some rows and otherwise reads once, few, many or a size class.

>NA|NA|TRBJ2-5|TRBV2
TGTGCCAGCAGTGAAACGGGAGCGGAGACCCAGTACTTC
CASSETGAETQYF
>NA|NA|TRBJ2-3|TRBV3-1
TGTGCCAGCAGCCAAGGGACAGATACGCAGTATTTT
CASSQGTDTQYF
>NA|few|TRBJ1-6|TRBV12-3/TRBV12-4
TGTGCCAGCACCCAGGTAGGGGGGAATAATTCACCCCTCCACTTT
CASTQVGGNNSPLHF
>NA|many|TRBJ2-2|TRBV6-2/TRBV6-3
TGTGCCAGCAGTTACCCCGAAGGCACCGGGGAGCTGTTTTTT
CASSYPEGTGELFF
>NA|few|TRBJ2-1|TRBV4-3
TGCGCCAGCAGCCAGGACCGTTCCTACAATGAGCAGTTCTTC
CASSQDRSYNEQFF
>TRBD1|NA|TRBJ2-5|TRBV20-1
TGCAGTGCTAGAGATAAAGGACAGGGGCTAGAGACCCAGTACTTC
CSARDKGQGLETQYF
>NA|few|TRBJ1-1|TRBV6-1
TGTGCCAGCAGTGAACGGAACACTGAAGCTTTCTTT
CASSERNTEAFF
>NA|NA|TRBJ1-1|TRBV29-1
TGCAGCGTTGAAGCGGGGCGGGCCACTGAAGCTTTCTTT
CSVEAGRATEAFF
>TRBD1|few|TRBJ2-1|TRBV5-1
TGCGCCAGCAGCTCCTACGATCGGACAGGGGGCAATGAGCAGTTCTTC
CASSSYDRTGGNEQFF
>TRBD2|NA|TRBJ2-5|TRBV27
TGTGCCAGCAGTTTGGGACTAGCGGAAGAGACCCAGTACTTC
CASSLGLAEETQYF
>NA|NA|TRBJ1-1|TRBV7-2
TGTGCCAGCAGCTCCTACCTCGCCTCCACTGAAGCTTTCTTT
CASSSYLASTEAFF
>NA|NA|TRBJ2-4|TRBV6-2/TRBV6-3
TGTGCCAGCAGGCCGCCGGGGCTAGCCAAAAACATTCAGTACTTC
CASRPPGLAKNIQYF
>NA|NA|TRBJ2-7|TRBV3-1
TGTGCCAGCAGCCCCGGCCTAAATGCGTACTCCTACGAGCAGTACTTC
CASSPGLNAYSYEQYF
>NA|NA|TRBJ2-3|TRBV5-1
TGCGCCAGCAGCTTCGCGGGAAGCACAGATACGCAGTATTTT
CASSFAGSTDTQYF
>NA|NA|TRBJ2-1|TRBV7-9
TGTGCCAGCAGTGGCCAGGGCTACAATGAGCAGTTCTTC
CASSGQGYNEQFF
>NA|few|TRBJ1-2|TRBV6-2/TRBV6-3
TGTGCCAGCGGAGGTCCGGAGAACTATGGCTACACCTTC
CASGGPENYGYTF
>NA|NA|TRBJ2-5|TRBV30
TGTGCCTGGAGTGTACAGGCATGGGGGACCCAGTACTTC
CAWSVQAWGTQYF
>NA|many|TRBJ2-1|TRBV28
TGTGCCAGCAGTTTTCCCGGGGCCGATGAGCAGTTCTTC
CASSFPGADEQFF
>TRBD2|NA|TRBJ2-3|TRBV29-1
TGCAGCGTTGAGAACCTAGCGGGAATTGTTAAGGGCACAGATACGCAGTATTTT
CSVENLAGIVKGTDTQYF
>TRBD1|NA|TRBJ2-2|TRBV10-3
TGTGCCATCAGGAACCGGGACAGGGTGAACACCGGGGAGCTGTTTTTT
CAIRNRDRVNTGELFF
>TRBD2|many|TRBJ2-7|TRBV20-1
TGCAGTGCTAGAGGGGGGCGGGAGGGGTACGAGCAGTACTTC
CSARGGREGYEQYF
>NA|NA|TRBJ1-1|TRBV6-2/TRBV6-3
TGTGCCAGCAGGTTCCGGGACACGAACACTGAAGCTTTCTTT
CASRFRDTNTEAFF
>TRBD1|few|TRBJ2-2|TRBV9
TGTGCCAGCAGCGTAGCCAGGGGGCAAACCGGGGAGCTGTTTTTT
CASSVARGQTGELFF
>NA|NA|TRBJ1-4|TRBV6-1
TGTGCCAGCAGTTATGGGGAACGCGAAAAACTGTTTTTT
CASSYGEREKLFF
>NA|NA|TRBJ1-1|TRBV4-1
TGCGCCAGTACCCTTGGCATACCTCGTAGAGGGAACACTGAAGCTTTCTTT
CASTLGIPRRGNTEAFF
>TRBD1|few|TRBJ1-3|TRBV7-8
TGTGCCAGCAGCACCACACAGGGGTCAGGAAACACCATATATTTT
CASSTTQGSGNTIYF
>NA|NA|TRBJ2-1|TRBV7-2
TGTGCCAGCAGCTTAGGGGTAAATGAGCAGTTCTTC
CASSLGVNEQFF
>NA|many|TRBJ1-2|TRBV5-4
TGTGCCAGCAGCTTGGCCGGACGTGGCGGCTACACCTTC
CASSLAGRGGYTF
>NA|NA|TRBJ2-7|TRBV7-8
TGTGCCAGCAGCCCGGCCCCGGCGGGAGAGCAGTACTTC
CASSPAPAGEQYF
>NA|many|TRBJ1-1|TRBV12-3/TRBV12-4
TGTGCCAGCAGTTTAGGCCGGGTGGCTTTCTTT
CASSLGRVAFF
>NA|few|TRBJ2-5|TRBV2
TGTGCCAGCAGCGAACCGGCCCCCGCAGGCGAGACCCAGTACTTC
CASSEPAPAGETQYF
>TRBD2|many|TRBJ2-3|TRBV20-1
TGCAGTGCCGGACTAGCGGGAGGGCCCACAGATACGCAGTATTTT
CSAGLAGGPTDTQYF
>NA|many|TRBJ2-7|TRBV30
TGTGCCTGGAGTGCAACCGGGGTTAACGAGCAGTACTTC
CAWSATGVNEQYF